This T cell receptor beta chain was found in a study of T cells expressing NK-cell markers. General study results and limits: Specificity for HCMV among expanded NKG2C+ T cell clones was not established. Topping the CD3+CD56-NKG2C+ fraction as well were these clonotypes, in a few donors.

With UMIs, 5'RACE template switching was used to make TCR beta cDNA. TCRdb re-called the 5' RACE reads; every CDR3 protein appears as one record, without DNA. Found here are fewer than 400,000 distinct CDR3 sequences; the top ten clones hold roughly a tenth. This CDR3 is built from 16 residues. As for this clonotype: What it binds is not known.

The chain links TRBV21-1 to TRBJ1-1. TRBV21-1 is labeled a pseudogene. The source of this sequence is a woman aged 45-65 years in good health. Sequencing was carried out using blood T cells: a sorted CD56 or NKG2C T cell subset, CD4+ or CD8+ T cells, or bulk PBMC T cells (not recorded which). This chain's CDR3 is CASSKGGGRRSTEAFF.